The clone carrying this T cell receptor beta chain was seen a handful of times. Antigen: not known. This specimen belongs to a study of cytomegalovirus exposure and HLA in healthy donors. Study-level points and caveats: Previous analysis showed most TCR beta V segments were productive about 87% or about 30% of the time.

Researchers ran the PCR with 60 Vbeta and 13 Jbeta primers. Sequencing was performed with immunoSEQ multiplex PCR; in TCRdb, only in-frame clones are kept and a portion is missing. The sample comprises around 130,000 clones, over 60% of which are singletons, and about 3.1% rests with the top ten. The CDR3 sequence is 14 residues long. Germline-derived CDR1 and CDR2 are MDHEN and SYDVKM. The V gene end was trimmed by 6 bases and the J gene end by 2 bases; junction bases not matched to a gene: 3. This chain connects TRBV28 to TRBJ2-7; 11 bases are shared with TRBD1. The clonotype was recovered from a human donor in good health. What was sequenced was PBMCs. This chain's CDR3 is CASSWGQGAYEQYF. The CDR3 nucleotides are TGTGCCAGCAGCTGGGGACAGGGGGCCTACGAGCAGTACTTC.